This TCR beta chain was observed in a study of blood T cell repertoires in COVID-19 (dated by TCRdb to 2020 to 2021). General notes on the study: Samples covering the acute and convalescent phases of COVID-19 were provided by collaborators in the United States, Italy and Spain. The material from the prospective study consisted of cDNA or gDNA derived from T cells, B-cell-depleted T cells, or PBMCs. The dataset comprised deeply sampled blood TCRbeta repertoires from subjects exposed to, actively infected with, or recovered from COVID-19. A freely available public database, intended as a resource for researchers studying the immune response to SARS-CoV-2, is where the repertoires were released. The samples were drawn from the first 160 participants of the ongoing ImmuneRACE study and from some 1,300 subjects provided by 6 global collaborators. The sample metadata nearly always contained a de-identified subject ID, COVID-19 status, age in years and sex. Where HLA class I and class II types were available, the types were taken from metadata supplied by the sample provider, not from assay-based typing.

The paper's findings and limits, for the study overall: The quantity of clinical and demographic metadata differed by source and by participant and was supplied without curation.

TCRbeta CDR3 regions were amplified from genomic DNA by means of the immunoSEQ Assay, a bias-controlled multiplex PCR. In the original analysis: The number of nucleated cells in each sample was estimated by amplification of reference gene primers within the assay. Sequence reads were collapsed and filtered to measure the absolute abundance of every unique TCRbeta CDR3 rearrangement. For each sample, productive Simpson clonality was calculated as the square root of Simpson's diversity index over productive rearrangements. TCRdb re-hosts the immuneACCESS table, in-frame sequences only. Its copies lack some clones; in the studies checked, an unresolved V gene accounts for under half of them, and the cause for the rest is not known. The V and J calls and clone size are taken from that table; D and trimming were inferred from the DNA. This sample has more than 70,000 clones in its table, and about three quarters of those were observed once. The top ten clones comprise around 10% of the sample.

As for this clone: The target of this receptor is not known. Base qualities are not provided; no much larger clone lies one nucleotide away.

The CDR3 covers 15 residues, taking in both the cysteine and the phenylalanine. Only the CDR3 DNA is retained, 45 bases long and in frame from the first base. Compared with germline, V lacks 6 bases and J lacks 2 bases; bases without a gene match: 2. The germline V gene (reference sequence) yields LGHDT for CDR1 and YNNKEL for CDR2. The collaborating institutions used their own protocols to collect whole blood in K2EDTA tubes. For TCRbeta analysis, collaborator samples were shipped as frozen whole blood, as isolated PBMCs, or as DNA extracted from either sample type. This TCR came from a human donor in a cohort sampled during active COVID-19. The sample comprised peripheral blood. The chain links TRBV3-1 (or the pseudogene TRBV3-2) with TRBJ2-1; 12 bases in between match TRBD1. The nucleotides read TGTGCCAGCAGGGGGACAGGGGGCCCCTACAATGAGCAGTTCTTC. Its translation is CASRGTGGPYNEQFF.